Here is one T cell receptor beta chain with its context. The data were taken from a study of T cells in Graves' hyperthyroidism and ophthalmopathy. The germline V gene encodes CDR1 SGHDN and CDR2 FVKESK. The CDR3 extends over 16 amino acids. The trim removed 1 base at V and 2 bases at J, leaving 4 bases unmatched. Using RNA transcripts as the source, TCR beta CDR3 regions were amplified. When the TCR CDR3 underwent first-round RT-PCR, the HTBI primer set was used. MiXCR, run by TCRdb on the multiplex PCR reads, gives a single entry per CDR3 protein. The sample comprises around 610,000 distinct CDR3 sequences, 14% to 15% of which are singletons, and about 4.5% rests with the top ten.

Sequencing was done on a sample of blood. The clonotype comes from a woman aged 40 to 49 with Graves' ophthalmopathy. V gene TRBV14 combines with J gene TRBJ2-7; 11 positions agree with TRBD2. The CDR3 sequence is CASSQGLAGLTYEQYF. The CDR3 DNA follows: TGTGCCAGCAGCCAAGGACTAGCGGGGCTAACCTACGAGCAGTACTTC.